The 4 T cell receptor beta chains below were found in one sample sequenced in a study of T cell responses to AZD1222 COVID-19 vaccine. Clones were sequenced by immunoSEQ multiplex PCR, and TCRdb holds only the in-frame ones, with some missing. The sample lists 98,000 or so clones; around 89% were seen once. The material sequenced was peripheral blood, taken on day 0 of AZD1222 vaccination. The receptors were sampled from an adult in good health.

In its sample, this clone was seen many times. The V and J genes are TRBV30 and TRBJ1-6; TRBD1 agrees at 9 bases. Germline lookup yields CDR1 GTSNPN and CDR2 SVGIG (reference sequence). J lost 7 bases, V lost 6 bases, and 4 bases had no gene match. The CDR3 is made up of 13 amino acids. CDR3 coding DNA: TGTGCCTGCGAGGACAGGGGAAATTCACCCCTCCACTTT. Protein: CACEDRGNSPLHF.

Details on this clone: The junction differs from germline at one of its ends, possibly a read error. The rearrangement links TRBV7-7 to TRBJ1-1, with no clear D. Germline V gene data show CDR1 as SSHAT and CDR2 as FNYEAQ (reference sequence). This CDR3 is built from 13 residues. CDR3 loop: CASKRNMNTEAFF. The CDR3 nucleotides are TGTGCTAGCAAACGGAACATGAACACTGAAGCTTTCTTT.

This clone was counted many times. CDR3 amino acids: CATSLGQAGGAFF. CDR3 sequence (DNA): TGTGCCACCAGCTTGGGACAGGCCGGAGGAGCTTTCTTT. This chain links TRBV15 with TRBJ1-1; TRBD1 matches at 8 bases. The CDR3 runs to 13 residues. Germline values: CDR1 LNHNV, CDR2 YYDKDF (reference sequence). Trimming cost V 5 bases and J 10 bases; bases outside gene matches: 9. Using reference TRBV15 and TRBJ1-1 for the parts outside the CDR3, the full variable domain is DAMVIQNPRYQVTQFGKPVTLSCSQTLNHNVMYWYQQKSSQAPKLLFHYYDKDFNNEADTPDNFQSRRPNTSFCFLDIRSPGLGDTAMYLCATSLGQAGGAFFGQGTRLTVV.

The chain uses TRBV2 and TRBJ2-1; 8 nucleotides match TRBD1. This CDR3 has 15 amino acids. V was pared by 5 bases and J by 9 bases, with 12 bases of the junction left unmatched. Germline assignment: CDR1 SNHLY and CDR2 FYNNEI. CDR3 in amino acids: CASSNRGSLGGEQFF. CDR3 nucleotides: TGTGCCAGCAGTAACAGGGGGTCGTTGGGAGGTGAGCAGTTCTTC.